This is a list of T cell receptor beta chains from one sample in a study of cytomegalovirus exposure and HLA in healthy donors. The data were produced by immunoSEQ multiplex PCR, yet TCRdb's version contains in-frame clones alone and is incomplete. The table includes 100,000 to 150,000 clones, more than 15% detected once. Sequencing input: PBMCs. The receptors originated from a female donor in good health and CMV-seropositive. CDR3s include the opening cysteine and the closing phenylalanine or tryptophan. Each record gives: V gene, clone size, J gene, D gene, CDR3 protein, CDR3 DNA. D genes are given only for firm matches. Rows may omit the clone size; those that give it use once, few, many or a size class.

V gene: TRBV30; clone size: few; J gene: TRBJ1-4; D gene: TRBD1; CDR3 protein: CAWSLRDRGRKTNEKLFF; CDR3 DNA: TGTGCCTGGAGTCTCCGGGACAGGGGGCGTAAAACTAATGAAAAACTGTTTTTT
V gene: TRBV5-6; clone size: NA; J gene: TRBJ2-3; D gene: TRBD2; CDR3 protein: CASSLPGLAGVTDTQYF; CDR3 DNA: TGTGCCAGCAGCTTACCGGGACTAGCGGGGGTCACAGATACGCAGTATTTT
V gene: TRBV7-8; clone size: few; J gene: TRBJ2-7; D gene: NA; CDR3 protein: CASSPGPYEQYF; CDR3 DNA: TGTGCCAGCAGCCCAGGGCCCTACGAGCAGTACTTC
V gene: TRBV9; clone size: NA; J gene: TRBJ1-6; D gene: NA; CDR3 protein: CASSVGRAGYNSPLHF; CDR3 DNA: TGTGCCAGCAGCGTAGGGCGGGCCGGCTATAATTCACCCCTCCACTTT
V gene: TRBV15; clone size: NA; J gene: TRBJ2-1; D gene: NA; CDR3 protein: CATTDSYNEQFF; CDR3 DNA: TGTGCCACTACCGACAGTTACAATGAGCAGTTCTTC
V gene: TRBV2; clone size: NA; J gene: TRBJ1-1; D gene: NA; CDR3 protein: CASTLMNTEAFF; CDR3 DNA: TGTGCCAGCACCCTTATGAACACTGAAGCTTTCTTT
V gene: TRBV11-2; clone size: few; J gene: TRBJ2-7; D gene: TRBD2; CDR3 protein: CASSLLRGVAYEQYF; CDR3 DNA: TGTGCCAGCAGCTTACTCCGGGGGGTAGCCTACGAGCAGTACTTC
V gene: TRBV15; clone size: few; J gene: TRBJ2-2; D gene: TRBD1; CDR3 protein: CATSRDLWGQGRTGELFF; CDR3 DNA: TGTGCCACCAGCAGAGATCTCTGGGGACAGGGCCGCACCGGGGAGCTGTTTTTT
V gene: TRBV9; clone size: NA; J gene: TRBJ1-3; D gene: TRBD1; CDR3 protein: CASSSRTGSAGNTIYF; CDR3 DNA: TGTGCCAGCAGCTCTAGGACAGGCTCGGCCGGAAACACCATATATTTT
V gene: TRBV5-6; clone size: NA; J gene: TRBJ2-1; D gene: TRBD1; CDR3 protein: CASRNRGVSSYNEQFF; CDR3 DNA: TGTGCCAGCAGAAACAGGGGCGTTAGCTCCTACAATGAGCAGTTCTTC
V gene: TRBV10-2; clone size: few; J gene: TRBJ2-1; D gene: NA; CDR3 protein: CASSESTGSSYNEQFF; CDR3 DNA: TGCGCCAGCAGTGAGTCGACGGGAAGCTCCTACAATGAGCAGTTCTTC
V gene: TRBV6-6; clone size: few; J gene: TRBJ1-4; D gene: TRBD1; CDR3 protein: CASRSGTGEEKLFF; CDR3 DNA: TGTGCCAGCAGATCCGGGACAGGGGAAGAAAAACTGTTTTTT
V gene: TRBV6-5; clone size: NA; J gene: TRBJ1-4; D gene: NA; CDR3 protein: CASSYDSATNEKLFF; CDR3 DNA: TGTGCCAGCAGTTACGATAGTGCAACTAATGAAAAACTGTTTTTT
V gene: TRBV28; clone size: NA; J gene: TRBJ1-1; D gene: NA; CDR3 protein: CASRPGGERGEAFF; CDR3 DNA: TGTGCCAGCAGGCCGGGAGGAGAGAGGGGTGAAGCTTTCTTT